This entry lists 13 T cell receptor beta chains sequenced from one sample in a study of T cell responses to AZD1222 COVID-19 vaccine. TCRdb's copy holds only in-frame clones and misses some; the assay was immunoSEQ multiplex PCR. This repertoire shows over 130,000 clones, about 91% found once; its top ten account for around 5%. The input for sequencing was peripheral blood, taken on day 0 of AZD1222 vaccination. The receptors were gathered from an adult in good health.

The chain carries TRBV28 and TRBJ1-6; no reliable D call. Germline CDR1 reads MDHEN; CDR2 reads SYDVKM. The CDR3 is 18 residues long. V lost 5 bases to trimming and J lost 1 base, with 18 bases between them. CDR3 in amino acids: CASSPSEAAGSYNSPLHF. In nucleotides, the CDR3 is TGTGCCAGCAGTCCCTCGGAGGCCGCGGGTTCCTATAATTCACCCCTCCACTTT.

The chain uses TRBV29-1 and TRBJ2-1, with 10 bases lining up with TRBD1. The length of the CDR3 is 14 residues. Germline V gene lookup returns CDR1 SQVTM and CDR2 ANQGSEA. V was clipped by 7 bases and J by 8 bases; unmatched bases: 11. CDR3 nucleotide sequence: TGCAGCGCCATCGACAGGGGGCGCAACTATGAGCAGTTCTTC. Its translation is CSAIDRGRNYEQFF.

J is TRBJ2-7 and V is TRBV27; D call uncertain. The CDR3 length is 14 residues. Germline V lookup: CDR1 MNHEY, CDR2 SMNVEV (reference sequence). Trimming took off 4 bases at V and 0 bases at J, with 10 bases between the two ends. The chain's CDR3 is CASSSLEDSYEQYF. CDR3 DNA: TGTGCCAGCAGTTCGCTTGAGGACTCCTACGAGCAGTACTTC.

The CDR3 DNA sequence: TGTGCCAGCAGCTTCGTCGGGACCGGGGCCCAGAATGAGCAGTTCTTC. Protein product: CASSFVGTGAQNEQFF. The V and J genes are TRBV11-2 and TRBJ2-1; D might be TRBD1 or TRBD2, each matching 5 bases. The V and J ends lost 3 bases and 7 bases respectively, with 19 bases between them. This CDR3 is 16 amino acids long. The germline V gene has CDR1 SGHAT and CDR2 FQNNGV.

The chain couples TRBV6-2 or TRBV6-3 to TRBJ1-2; the match to TRBD1 covers 8 bases. Germline loops: CDR1 MNHEY, CDR2 SVGEGT. The V gene end was trimmed by 6 bases and the J gene end by 4 bases; junction bases not matched to a gene: 13. The CDR3 is 16 amino acids. CDR3 nucleotides: TGTGCCAGCAGCAGTAGACAGGGGCCCGCTTTCTATGGCTACACCTTC. It is translated as CASSSRQGPAFYGYTF.

This clone was seen just once. V and J are TRBV4-1 and TRBJ2-5; perhaps TRBD2 as D (7 bases). Germline lookup yields CDR1 MGHRA and CDR2 YSYEKL. The ends were cut back, 1 base at V and 3 bases at J, with 27 bases in the middle. The CDR3 has 20 residues. As DNA, the CDR3 is TGCGCCAGCAGCCAAGCTCCTTACCCAGGACTAGATGGGACAAAAGAGACCCAGTACTTC. Residues: CASSQAPYPGLDGTKETQYF.

This sequence joins TRBV6-2 or TRBV6-3 and TRBJ2-5; 15 nucleotides line up with TRBD2. The germline V gene encodes CDR1 MNHEY and CDR2 SVGEGT. The CDR3 is 17 residues long. V trimming: 2 bases; J trimming: 5 bases; junction bases outside the gene matches: 6. CDR3 sequence reads: CASSYGLAGGLSETQYF. As DNA, the CDR3 is TGTGCCAGCAGTTACGGACTAGCGGGGGGGCTCTCGGAGACCCAGTACTTC.

This chain links TRBV13 with TRBJ2-3; D is tentatively TRBD1 or TRBD2 (5 bases each). This CDR3 spans 11 amino acids. Germline V lookup: CDR1 PRHDT, CDR2 FYEKMQ (reference sequence). The ends were cut back, 1 base at V and 12 bases at J, with 8 bases in the middle. CDR3 DNA sequence: TGTGCCAGCAGCTTAGCGAGGGGACAGTATTTT. Protein product: CASSLARGQYF.

V and J are TRBV13 and TRBJ1-2; possibly TRBD1 for D (6 bases). Germline lookup yields CDR1 PRHDT and CDR2 FYEKMQ (reference sequence). The V end was cut by 2 bases, the J end by 1 base, with 23 bases between. This CDR3 has 19 residues. This chain's CDR3 is CASSLNGDLGQTLNYGYTF. DNA of the CDR3: TGTGCCAGCAGCTTAAACGGCGATCTCGGACAGACCCTTAACTATGGCTACACCTTC.

The rearrangement uses TRBV7-2 and TRBJ2-7; TRBD2 aligns across 8 bases. Germline loops: CDR1 SGHTA, CDR2 FQGNSA. J gave up 1 base and V 1 base, and 3 bases lay outside the gene matches. CDR3 length: 15 amino acids. The CDR3 DNA is TGTGCCAGCAGCTTAGGTAGCGGGGTATCCTACGAGCAGTACTTC. Translation: CASSLGSGVSYEQYF.

The chain joins TRBV2 to TRBJ1-2; 8 bases are a match to TRBD1. The length of the CDR3 is 16 residues. Germline V gene data show CDR1 as SNHLY and CDR2 as FYNNEI. Unmatched junction bases numbered 11, after V lost 6 bases and J lost 2 bases. The CDR3 sequence: CASRPTGVEWNYGYTF. CDR3 nucleotides: TGTGCCAGCAGGCCGACAGGGGTAGAGTGGAACTATGGCTACACCTTC. The complete variable domain, with remaining parts taken from reference TRBV2 and TRBJ1-2, reads EPEVTQTPSHQVTQMGQEVILRCVPISNHLYFYWYRQILGQKVEFLVSFYNNEISEKSEIFDDQFSVERPDGSNFTLKIRSTKLEDSAMYFCASRPTGVEWNYGYTFGSGTRLTVV.

The chain has TRBV7-2 and TRBJ2-5, with 8 bases matching TRBD1. Germline V gives CDR1 SGHTA, CDR2 FQGNSA. This CDR3 region has 17 residues. V lost 1 base and J lost 5; bases outside the gene matches: 12. CDR3 sequence (DNA): TGTGCCAGCAGCTTAGGTAGAGGACAGGGTAGTTCGGAGACCCAGTACTTC. This encodes CASSLGRGQGSSETQYF.

The V gene is TRBV6-5, the J gene TRBJ1-5, with D perhaps matching TRBD1 (5 bases). In germline, CDR1 is MNHEY, CDR2 SVGAGI. V gave up 4 bases and J gave up 3 bases, with 10 bases separating them. The CDR3 runs to 14 residues. CDR3 region: CASSWGRYNQPQHF. The DNA for the CDR3 is TGTGCCAGCAGTTGGGGACGGTACAATCAGCCCCAGCATTTT.